This T cell receptor beta chain stems from a study of CD8+ T cells in alopecia areata. Whole-study results and caveats: It was observed that many expanded lesional clones persisted in scalp and blood during tofacitinib. Relative to normal scalp, lesional scalp, especially alopecia totalis/universalis, showed higher clonality.

Described treatment: oral pan-JAK inhibitor, 5-10 mg twice daily. Lesional scalp tissue (obtained by punch biopsy) and peripheral blood were collected from alopecia areata patients. Note on this clone: Its target is unknown.

RNA was isolated and reverse transcribed to cDNA, the sequencing template. The protocol was immunoSEQ multiplex PCR, while the TCRdb copy is restricted to in-frame clones and leaves out a portion. Here the sample spans 250,000 to 300,000 clones, roughly 60% being singletons. This CDR3 comprises 12 residues. Germline V gene lookup returns CDR1 SQVTM and CDR2 ANQGSEA. The V gene end was trimmed by 6 bases and the J gene end by 7 bases; junction bases not matched to a gene: 4. This specimen was CD4+ T cells sorted from blood, taken at week 24, from a patient treated with tofacitinib. This receptor was taken from a human donor with alopecia areata. The chain recombines TRBV29-1 with TRBJ2-7, with 12 bases identical to TRBD1. The CDR3 is CSVGTGGGEQYF. As DNA, the CDR3 is TGCAGCGTGGGGACAGGGGGCGGAGAGCAGTACTTC.